This is a list of T cell receptor beta chains from one sample in a study of Ad26.COV2.S vaccination and SARS-CoV-2 variants. Method: immunoSEQ multiplex PCR; TCRdb's copy keeps in-frame clones and lacks some. Of fewer than 500,000 clones in the sample, 80% to 90% were seen once. Sequences were derived from peripheral blood, sampled in a trial of Ad26.COV2.S vaccine versus placebo. The receptors come from a person aged 18-65 years who received the Ad26.COV2.S COVID-19 vaccine or a placebo. Each CDR3 is given with its conserved first and last residue. Fields, in order: V gene, D gene, J gene, CDR3 length, CDR3 DNA, CDR3 protein. D genes are given only for firm matches.

TRBV9	.	TRBJ2-5	12	TGTGCCAGCAGCGGAGCCCCGGAGACCCAGTACTTC	CASSGAPETQYF
TRBV3-1/TRBV3-2	.	TRBJ1-2	13	TGTGCCAGCGCCTCAAGGGCCAACTATGGCTACACCTTC	CASASRANYGYTF
TRBV19	.	TRBJ1-6	14	TGTGCCAGTAGTATCGGGGGCTATAATTCACCCCTCCACTTT	CASSIGGYNSPLHF
TRBV18	.	TRBJ2-1	14	TGTGCCAGCTCACCACCTCGGATTTACAATGAGCAGTTCTTC	CASSPPRIYNEQFF
TRBV7-2	.	TRBJ1-4	15	TGTGCCAGCAGCTTACGCCATTACCGTAGTGAAAAACTGTTTTTT	CASSLRHYRSEKLFF
TRBV13	.	TRBJ2-7	14	TGTGCCAGCAGCCGAATCGGGACTGCCCTCGAGCAGTACTTC	CASSRIGTALEQYF
TRBV9	TRBD1	TRBJ1-1	15	TGTGCCAGCAGCGTACTCGGGACAGGGTCCACTGAAGCTTTCTTT	CASSVLGTGSTEAFF
TRBV5-1	.	TRBJ1-1	13	TGCGCCAGCAGCCCTAACCAGAACACTGAAGCTTTCTTT	CASSPNQNTEAFF
TRBV13	.	TRBJ2-3	14	TGTGCCAGCAGCTTTCGCACTAGCACAGATACGCAGTATTTT	CASSFRTSTDTQYF
TRBV2	TRBD1	TRBJ1-5	15	TGTGCCAGCAGCAGACAGGGGGGGGCGACTCAGCCCCAGCATTTT	CASSRQGGATQPQHF